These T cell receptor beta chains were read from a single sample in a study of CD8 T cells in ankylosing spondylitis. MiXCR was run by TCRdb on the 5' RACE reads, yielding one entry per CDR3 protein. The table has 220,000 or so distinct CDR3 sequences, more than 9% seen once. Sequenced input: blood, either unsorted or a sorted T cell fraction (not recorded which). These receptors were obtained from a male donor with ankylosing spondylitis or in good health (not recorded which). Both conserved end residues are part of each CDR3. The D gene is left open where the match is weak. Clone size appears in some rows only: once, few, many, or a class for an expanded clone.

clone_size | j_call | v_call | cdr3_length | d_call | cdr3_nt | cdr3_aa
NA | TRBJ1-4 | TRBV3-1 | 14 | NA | TGTGCCAGCAGCCAAGATTTGACCCCTGAAAAACTGTTTTTT | CASSQDLTPEKLFF
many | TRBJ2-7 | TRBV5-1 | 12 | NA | TGCGCCAGCAGCCCGGACTACGTTGAGCAGTACTTC | CASSPDYVEQYF
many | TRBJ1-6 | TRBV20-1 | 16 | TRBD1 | TGCAGTGCTAGAGATCCCAGGGGGAACTATAATTCACCCCTCCACTTT | CSARDPRGNYNSPLHF
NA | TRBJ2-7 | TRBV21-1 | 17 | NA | TGTGCCAGCAGCAAACCCGGGGACAGGGTAGCGACCTACGAGCAGTACTTC | CASSKPGDRVATYEQYF
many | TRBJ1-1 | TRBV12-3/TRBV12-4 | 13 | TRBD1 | TGTGCCAGCAGTCAGGGGGAGGGCACTGAAGCTTTCTTT | CASSQGEGTEAFF
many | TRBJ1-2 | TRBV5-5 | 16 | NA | TGTGCCAGCAGCTTGGAGTTTACACAGGGTATCGATGGCTACACCTTC | CASSLEFTQGIDGYTF
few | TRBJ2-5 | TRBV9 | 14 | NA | TGTGCCAGCAGCGTAGGCGTGTCCCGGGAGACCCAGTACTTC | CASSVGVSRETQYF
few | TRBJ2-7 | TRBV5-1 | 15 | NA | TGCGCCAGCAGCTTGGCACAGGGTCGAACCTACGAGCAGTACTTC | CASSLAQGRTYEQYF
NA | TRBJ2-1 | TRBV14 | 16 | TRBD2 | TGTGCCAGCAGCCAGGGTCGGACTAGCCCCCTCAATGAGCAGTTCTTC | CASSQGRTSPLNEQFF
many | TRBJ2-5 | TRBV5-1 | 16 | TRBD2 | TGCGCCAGCAGCTCCGCCGGGGGGACTAGCGGGGAGACCCAGTACTTC | CASSSAGGTSGETQYF
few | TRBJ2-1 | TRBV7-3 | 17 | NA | TGTGCCAGCAGCTTAAGTCCTCGGGGGGCCTTCTACAATGAGCAGTTCTTC | CASSLSPRGAFYNEQFF
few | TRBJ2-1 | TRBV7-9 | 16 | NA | TGTGCCAGCAGCTTAAGACTGGGGCAGGGTTACAATGAGCAGTTCTTC | CASSLRLGQGYNEQFF
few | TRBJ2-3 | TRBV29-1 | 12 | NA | TGCAGCGTTGGGGACCCCACAGATACGCAGTATTTT | CSVGDPTDTQYF
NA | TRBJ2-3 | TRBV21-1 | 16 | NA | TGTGCCAGCAGCAAAGCGCCACTAGCGGGCACAGATACGCAGTATTTT | CASSKAPLAGTDTQYF
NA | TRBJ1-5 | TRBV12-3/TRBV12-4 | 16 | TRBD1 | TGTGCCAGCAGTCTGCGACAGGGTGGAGGCAATCAGCCCCAGCATTTT | CASSLRQGGGNQPQHF
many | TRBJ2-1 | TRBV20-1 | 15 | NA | TGCAGTGCTAGGGAGGGTGGTACCTTGTACAATGAGCAGTTCTTC | CSAREGGTLYNEQFF
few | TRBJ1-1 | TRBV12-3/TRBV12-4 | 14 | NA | TGTGCCAGCAACCCCGGGGGTGGAAACACTGAAGCTTTCTTT | CASNPGGGNTEAFF
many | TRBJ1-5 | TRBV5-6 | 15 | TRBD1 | TGTGCCAGCAGGGGAGGACAGGCCGCGGATCAGCCCCAGCATTTT | CASRGGQAADQPQHF
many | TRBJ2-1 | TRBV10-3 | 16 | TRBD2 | TGTGCCATCAGTGAGTCCGCTAGCGGGGGTTTGGATGAGCAGTTCTTC | CAISESASGGLDEQFF
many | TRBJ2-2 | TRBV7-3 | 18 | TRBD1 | TGTGCCAGCAGCTTAAATGAGTACCGGGACAGGAACACCGGGGAGCTGTTTTTT | CASSLNEYRDRNTGELFF
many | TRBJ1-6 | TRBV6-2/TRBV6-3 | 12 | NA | TGTGCCAGCAGTCCTGCGGGTTCACCCCTCCACTTT | CASSPAGSPLHF
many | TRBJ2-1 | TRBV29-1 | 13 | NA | TGCAGCGTTACCCCCCTAGCCCCCCTAGAGCAGTTCTTC | CSVTPLAPLEQFF
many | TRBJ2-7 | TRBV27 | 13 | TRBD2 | TGTGCCAGCAAAAGTGAGCGGGGCTACGAGCAGTACTTC | CASKSERGYEQYF
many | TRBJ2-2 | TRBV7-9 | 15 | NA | TGTGCCAGCACCCTTCTCAGTACGAACACCGGGGAGCTGTTTTTT | CASTLLSTNTGELFF
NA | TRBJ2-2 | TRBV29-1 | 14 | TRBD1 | TGCAGCGTGTTCGGGACAGGGAACACCGGGGAGCTGTTTTTT | CSVFGTGNTGELFF
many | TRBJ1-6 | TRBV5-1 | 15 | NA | TGCGCCAGCAGCGCAGGGACTTTCGGGAATTCACCCCTCCACTTT | CASSAGTFGNSPLHF
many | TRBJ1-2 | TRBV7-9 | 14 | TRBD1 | TGTGCCAGCAGCCATGGGACAGGGGGTTATGGCTACACCTTC | CASSHGTGGYGYTF